This TCR beta chain was recovered during a study of blood T cell repertoires in COVID-19. Produced via immunoSEQ multiplex PCR; TCRdb's table is partial and in-frame only. The data hold about 80,000 clones, with roughly 80% observed a single time. CDR1 is MNHNY and CDR2 is SVGAGI in the germline V gene (reference sequence). With 5 bases removed from V and 1 base from J, the gap between germline ends came to 18 bases. This CDR3 is built from 17 residues. The chain carries TRBV6-6 and TRBJ1-3, with D perhaps matching TRBD1 (5 bases). Sequences were obtained from peripheral blood. This TCR derives from a man between 60 and 75 years old with COVID-19, enrolled during active disease. As DNA, the CDR3 is TGTGCCAGCAGTCGAGCCTCCTTTAGACAGTCTGGAAACACCATATATTTT. Amino acids: CASSRASFRQSGNTIYF.